This T cell receptor (beta chain) was sequenced in a study of control samples from healthy donors and cancer patients. Generated by immunoSEQ multiplex PCR, the TCRdb table keeps only in-frame clones and is missing some. The sample consists of more than 25,000 clones, approximately 94% of them appearing once. This clone was picked up one time. This TCR came from a man in his sixties in good health. The material sequenced was blood.

The CDR3 reads CASSILQGRTYNSPLHF. CDR3 in DNA: TGTGCCAGTAGTATTCTACAGGGGAGAACCTATAATTCACCCCTCCACTTT. The chain joins TRBV19 to TRBJ1-6, with 7 bases matching TRBD1. V shed 3 bases and J 2 bases; nucleotides not matched to a gene: 7. This CDR3 has 17 residues. Germline V gene lookup returns CDR1 LNHDA and CDR2 SQIVND (reference sequence).